A selection of T cell receptor beta chains follows, all from one sample in a study of T cell repertoires in cytomegalovirus infection. TCRdb re-called the reads with MiXCR, one entry per CDR3 protein. The sample has more than 150,000 distinct CDR3 sequences, about a quarter seen once. The source material was PBMCs. The receptors stem from a human donor in good health (CMV status not recorded). Some clones in this sample may be carry-over from other donors' samples. CDR3s include the opening cysteine and the closing phenylalanine or tryptophan. Fields, in order: J gene, V gene, D gene, clone size, CDR3 DNA, CDR3 protein. D genes are given only for firm matches. Rows may omit the clone size; those that give it use once, few, many or a size class.

>TRBJ2-3|TRBV7-6|NA|NA
TGTGCCAGCGGAGCCGCAGGGCCAAGCACAGATACGCAGTATTTT
CASGAAGPSTDTQYF
>TRBJ2-7|TRBV12-3/TRBV12-4|NA|many
TGTGCCAGCAGTTTCAGGACTCCGTACGAGCAGTACTTC
CASSFRTPYEQYF
>TRBJ1-5|TRBV20-1|TRBD1|NA
TGCAGTGCTAGAGTAATGGGACAGGTGGATAGCAATCAGCCCCAGCATTTT
CSARVMGQVDSNQPQHF
>TRBJ1-1|TRBV4-2|NA|few
TGTGCCAGCAGCCAAGATCCCGGAACGGGGGGTACTGAAGCTTTCTTT
CASSQDPGTGGTEAFF
>TRBJ2-3|TRBV19|NA|few
TGTGCCAGTATCCGGCCTGGCACAGATACGCAGTATTTT
CASIRPGTDTQYF
>TRBJ1-1|TRBV2|NA|NA
TGTGCCAGCAGTCCCCTGACGGGGAACACTGAAGCTTTCTTT
CASSPLTGNTEAFF
>TRBJ1-5|TRBV7-2|NA|medium-sized
TGTGCCAGCAGCTTTCTGGGACAGCCCCAGCATTTT
CASSFLGQPQHF
>TRBJ1-1|TRBV29-1|TRBD1|NA
TGCAGCGTTGGTCAGGGGGTGTGGTACACTGAAGCTTTCTTT
CSVGQGVWYTEAFF
>TRBJ1-1|TRBV7-2|NA|many
TGTGCCAGCAGCTTAGGGACCAGCAATGAAGCTTTCTTT
CASSLGTSNEAFF
>TRBJ2-1|TRBV2|TRBD2|many
TGTGCCAGCACCCTAGCGGACCCTTCGCATGAGCAGTTCTTC
CASTLADPSHEQFF
>TRBJ1-1|TRBV9|NA|NA
TGTGCCAGCAGCGGGCCCATGAACACTGAAGCTTTCTTT
CASSGPMNTEAFF
>TRBJ2-1|TRBV5-4|NA|NA
TGTGCCAGCAGCTTGGACCGAGGGGCCTCGCAGTTCTTC
CASSLDRGASQFF
>TRBJ2-7|TRBV12-3/TRBV12-4|NA|few
TGTGCCAGCAGTTTAGCGCGTCAACAGTACTTC
CASSLARQQYF
>TRBJ1-2|TRBV29-1|NA|NA
TGCAGCGTTGATCTTGGGGGCGCCGACTATGGCTACACCTTC
CSVDLGGADYGYTF
>TRBJ1-1|TRBV20-1|TRBD1|once
TGCAGTGCTTGGAGGGGGCTTTACACTGAAGCTTTCTTT
CSAWRGLYTEAFF
>TRBJ2-2|TRBV6-2/TRBV6-3|NA|NA
TGTGCCAGCAGATTTAGCGGAAGGCGCACCGGGGAGCTGTTTTTT
CASRFSGRRTGELFF
>TRBJ2-7|TRBV29-1|TRBD1|NA
TGCAGCGTACAGACAGGGGACAGCTACGAGCAGTACTTC
CSVQTGDSYEQYF
>TRBJ2-5|TRBV20-1|NA|NA
TGCAGTGCTAGAGATCTGAGGCAGGGGACCCAAGAGACCCAGTACTTC
CSARDLRQGTQETQYF
>TRBJ1-2|TRBV20-1|NA|few
TGCAGTGCTTTCCAGGGCACCAACCATGGCTACACCTTC
CSAFQGTNHGYTF
>TRBJ2-5|TRBV29-1|TRBD2|NA
TGCAGCGTTTATAGCGGGAGGGGAGAGACCCAGTACTTC
CSVYSGRGETQYF
>TRBJ2-3|TRBV2|NA|NA
TGTGCCAGCCGGGGGCTAAATACGCAGTATTTT
CASRGLNTQYF
>TRBJ2-3|TRBV20-1|TRBD2|few
TGCAGTGCTAGAGATTTCGGGACTAGCCACCTAGATACGCAGTATTTT
CSARDFGTSHLDTQYF
>TRBJ1-3|TRBV9|NA|NA
TGTGCCAGCAGCGTAGCGAGTTCTGGAAACACCATATATTTT
CASSVASSGNTIYF
>TRBJ1-2|TRBV28|NA|many
TGTGCCAGCAGTGCCGGGACAACCCTCGAGGGCTACACCTTC
CASSAGTTLEGYTF
>TRBJ2-1|TRBV7-6|TRBD2|NA
TGTGCCAGCAGCCCTGCTAGCGGGGAGTACAATGAGCAGTTCTTC
CASSPASGEYNEQFF
>TRBJ2-3|TRBV20-1|NA|NA
TGCAGTGCTAGAGAGGCCAGAGACACAGATACGCAGTATTTT
CSAREARDTDTQYF
>TRBJ2-4|TRBV5-6|TRBD2|few
TGTGCCAGCAGCTCGACTAGCGGGGGAGAAAACATTCAGTACTTC
CASSSTSGGENIQYF
>TRBJ2-2|TRBV7-7|NA|few
TGTGCTAGCAGCTTAGAAGGCTCCGGGGAGCTGTTTTTT
CASSLEGSGELFF
>TRBJ2-2|TRBV5-4|TRBD2|many
TGTGCCAGCAGCCCGGGCGGGAGCCACACCGGGGAGCTGTTTTTT
CASSPGGSHTGELFF
>TRBJ2-1|TRBV11-3|TRBD2|few
TGTGCCAGCAGCTACGTAGCGGGAGCAAACAATGAGCAGTTCTTC
CASSYVAGANNEQFF
>TRBJ1-1|TRBV6-1|TRBD1|few
TGTGCCAGCAGTCAGGACAGGGGGAGGACTGAAGCTTTCTTT
CASSQDRGRTEAFF
>TRBJ2-5|TRBV7-2|TRBD2|few
TGTGCCAGCAGCTTTCGACTAGCGGGGAGAGAGACCCAGTACTTC
CASSFRLAGRETQYF
>TRBJ2-1|TRBV7-7|TRBD2|NA
TGTGCTAGCAGCCCCGGAGGGACTAGCGGGCGATACAATGAGCAGTTCTTC
CASSPGGTSGRYNEQFF
>TRBJ1-3|TRBV7-8|NA|many
TGTGCCAGCAGCCGACTTTTGGGCACCATATATTTT
CASSRLLGTIYF
>TRBJ1-5|TRBV28|NA|NA
TGTGCCAGCATGGTTTGGGGCAATCAGCCCCAGCATTTT
CASMVWGNQPQHF
>TRBJ1-2|TRBV5-6|NA|many
TGTGCCAGCAGTTTAGGGGTACCCGGCTATGGCTACACCTTC
CASSLGVPGYGYTF
>TRBJ1-2|TRBV7-2|NA|many
TGTGCCAGCAGCTTAGGCCGGGGTGTGGGCTACACCTTC
CASSLGRGVGYTF
>TRBJ1-1|TRBV6-2/TRBV6-3|TRBD1|few
TGTGCCAGCAGCCGGACAGGTAGCGGCACTGAAGCTTTCTTT
CASSRTGSGTEAFF
>TRBJ1-2|TRBV6-5|TRBD1|NA
TGTGCCAGCACCGGGCAGGGGGGCTTCTATGGCTACACCTTC
CASTGQGGFYGYTF
>TRBJ1-1|TRBV7-6|NA|many
TGTGCCAGCAGCTTAGGATCTTTTGGGAGAGGGTATGAAGCTTTCTTT
CASSLGSFGRGYEAFF
>TRBJ2-1|TRBV7-4|TRBD1|NA
TGTGCCAGCAGTTACCCCGGGACAGGGCGAGGCAATGAGCAGTTCTTC
CASSYPGTGRGNEQFF
>TRBJ2-1|TRBV5-6|TRBD1|few
TGTGCCAGCAGCCTCTCCGGGACAGGGGGTTACAATGAGCAGTTCTTC
CASSLSGTGGYNEQFF
>TRBJ1-3|TRBV6-8|NA|NA
TGTGCCAGCAGTTACTCTCCAGGGGCGGAAGGAAACACCATATATTTT
CASSYSPGAEGNTIYF
>TRBJ2-3|TRBV28|TRBD1|few
TGTGCCAGCAGTTCCCGACAGGGGGATACGCAGTATTTT
CASSSRQGDTQYF
>TRBJ1-5|TRBV12-3/TRBV12-4|NA|many
TGTGCCAGCAGTTTAGGGTCCGCTCAGCCCCAGCATTTT
CASSLGSAQPQHF